This TCR beta chain comes out of a study of blood T cell repertoires in COVID-19. The wider study: Nucleic acid was either cDNA or gDNA, and it came from T cells, B-cell-depleted T cells, or PBMCs.

Per the study methods: Scientists estimated how many nucleated cells there were by amplifying reference gene primers. Using immunoSEQ multiplex PCR, the repertoire was profiled, and TCRdb retains in-frame clones only, with some absent. Clonal size and the V and J genes are those of that table, whereas D and trimming came from the DNA. The sample shows fewer than 200,000 clones, 60% to 85% of them seen only once. A Seattle source enrolled patients during active infection and followed them longitudinally. Sequenced material: peripheral blood. This TCR came from a woman aged 60 to 75 with COVID-19, enrolled during active disease.

The chain's CDR3 is CASSLSRTGHNEQFF. CDR3 in DNA: TGTGCCAGCAGTTTATCCAGGACAGGGCACAATGAGCAGTTCTTC. The chain carries TRBV27 and TRBJ2-1, with 8 bases fitting TRBD1. From germline, CDR1 is MNHEY and CDR2 SMNVEV (reference sequence). This CDR3 contains 15 residues. V shed 0 bases, J shed 5 bases, and the junction held 3 bases outside the gene matches.